The 5 T cell receptor beta chains given below trace back to one sample, sequenced in a study of OX40 agonist ivuxolimab in advanced cancers. The assay was immunoSEQ multiplex PCR, and TCRdb's table has in-frame clones only and misses some. The table shows roughly 53,000 clones, with 80% to 90% occurring only once. The input for sequencing was CD4+ or CD8+ T cells sorted from blood, taken in a trial of the OX40 agonist ivuxolimab. The receptors stem from an adult with an advanced solid tumor such as melanoma, head and neck, liver or kidney cancer.

This clone was picked up one time. This chain connects TRBV11-3 to TRBJ2-3; perhaps D is TRBD1 or TRBD2 (6 bases each). V lost 0 bases to trimming and J lost 7 bases, with 14 bases between them. The CDR3 has 15 amino acids. Looked up from germline, CDR1 is SGHNT and CDR2 is YENEEA. CDR3 amino acids: CASSLEGGFLNTQYF. Here the CDR3 DNA reads TGTGCCAGCAGCTTAGAAGGGGGGTTTTTAAATACGCAGTATTTT.

The chain is built from TRBV18 and TRBJ2-3; 12 bases are a match to TRBD1. CDR3 size: 17 residues. The J segment lost 2 bases and the V segment lost 3 bases, leaving 6 bases of the junction unmatched. Germline V gene data show CDR1 as KGHSH and CDR2 as LQKENI. CDR3 nucleotide sequence: TGTGCCAGCTCACCCGGGACAGGGGGCGCCGTCACAGATACGCAGTATTTT. Its translation is CASSPGTGGAVTDTQYF. The full variable domain, rest sourced from reference TRBV18 and TRBJ2-3, is NAGVMQNPRHLVRRRGQEARLRCSPMKGHSHVYWYRQLPEEGLKFMVYLQKENIIDESGMPKERFSAEFPKEGPSILRIQQVVRGDSAAYFCASSPGTGGAVTDTQYFGPGTRLTVL.

The sample holds one count of this clone. This rearrangement joins TRBV11-2 to TRBJ2-1; D is unclear. Germline CDR1 is SGHAT and CDR2 is FQNNGV. Deletions cut 0 bases from V and 0 bases from J, with 6 bases between. The CDR3 spans 15 residues. For the CDR3, the DNA is TGTGCCAGCAGCTTAGATCCGGGCTCCTACAATGAGCAGTTCTTC. Translated: CASSLDPGSYNEQFF.

The chain combines TRBV29-1 with TRBJ1-6, with TRBD1 identical over 8 bases. Germline V gives CDR1 SQVTM, CDR2 ANQGSEA. CDR3 length: 16 residues. The CDR3: CTLAPRQGLKNSPLHF. Written as DNA, the CDR3 is TGCACCCTGGCCCCCCGACAGGGGCTAAAGAATTCACCCCTCCACTTT.

This clone was detected once. The chain is built from TRBV7-8 and TRBJ2-7; D is unresolved. The CDR3 extends over 14 amino acids. The germline V gene encodes CDR1 SGHVS and CDR2 FQNEAQ. V lost 5 bases to trimming and J lost 4 bases, with 15 bases between them. The DNA for the CDR3 is TGTGCCAGCAGCCCGGGTCCTAAAGCGTACGAGCAGTACTTC. This translates into CASSPGPKAYEQYF.